This paragraph covers one T cell receptor (beta chain) sequence. Its antigen is unidentified. Germline V gives CDR1 DFQATT, CDR2 SNEGSKA (reference sequence). V was pared by 5 bases and J by 3 bases, with 5 bases of the junction left unmatched. The CDR3 spans 14 residues. TCRdb reprocessed the reads with MiXCR, giving one entry per CDR3 protein. The sample has roughly 730,000 distinct CDR3 sequences; around a third are singletons. This sample is part of a study of T cell repertoires in cytomegalovirus infection. Study-wide background: Public signatures in TCR beta pointed to CMV infection and matching HLA type.

V gene TRBV20-1 combines with J gene TRBJ1-5; 9 positions agree with TRBD1. The specimen comprised cultured PBMCs, sampled from culture after CMV antigen stimulation. The source of this sequence is a human donor in good health (CMV status not recorded). Some clones in this sample may be carry-over from other donors' samples. This CDR3 is CSAGTGTVNQPQHF. CDR3 sequence (DNA): TGCAGTGCTGGGACAGGGACCGTCAATCAGCCCCAGCATTTT.